The clone carrying this TCR beta chain was counted many times. This record belongs to a study of T cells in Graves' hyperthyroidism and ophthalmopathy. Looking at the study overall: Upon initial diagnosis and before any treatment, peripheral blood was collected.

This CDR3 is built from 14 residues. The V end was cut by 0 bases, the J end by 0 bases, with 3 bases between. The germline V gene encodes CDR1 SGHAT and CDR2 FQNNGV. Regions amplified from RNA transcripts were the TCR beta CDR3 regions. Initially, a first-round RT-PCR of the TCR CDR3 employed the HTBI primer set. TCRdb ran MiXCR on the multiplex PCR reads and lists one entry per CDR3 protein. The sample has some 600,000 distinct CDR3 sequences; about 15% are singletons. Newly diagnosed patients aged 18 to 65 had hyperthyroidism of under 2 months' duration. Exclusion of patients followed from uncontrolled infection, other autoimmune disease, pregnancy or lactation. Used for diagnoses were clinical symptoms, serum thyroxine and TRAb, thyroid ultrasound and orbital computed tomography.

Source material: blood. The clonotype originates from a woman between 25 and 40 years old with Graves' hyperthyroidism that later progressed to Graves' ophthalmopathy. J is TRBJ1-5 and V is TRBV11-2, with D unresolved. CDR3 loop: CASSLEPSNQPQHF. CDR3 in DNA: TGTGCCAGCAGCTTAGAACCTAGCAATCAGCCCCAGCATTTT. The full variable domain, completed using reference TRBV11-2 and TRBJ1-5, is EAGVAQSPRYKIIEKRQSVAFWCNPISGHATLYWYQQILGQGPKLLIQFQNNGVVDDSQLPKDRFSAERLKGVDSTLKIQPAKLEDSAVYLCASSLEPSNQPQHFGDGTRLSIL.